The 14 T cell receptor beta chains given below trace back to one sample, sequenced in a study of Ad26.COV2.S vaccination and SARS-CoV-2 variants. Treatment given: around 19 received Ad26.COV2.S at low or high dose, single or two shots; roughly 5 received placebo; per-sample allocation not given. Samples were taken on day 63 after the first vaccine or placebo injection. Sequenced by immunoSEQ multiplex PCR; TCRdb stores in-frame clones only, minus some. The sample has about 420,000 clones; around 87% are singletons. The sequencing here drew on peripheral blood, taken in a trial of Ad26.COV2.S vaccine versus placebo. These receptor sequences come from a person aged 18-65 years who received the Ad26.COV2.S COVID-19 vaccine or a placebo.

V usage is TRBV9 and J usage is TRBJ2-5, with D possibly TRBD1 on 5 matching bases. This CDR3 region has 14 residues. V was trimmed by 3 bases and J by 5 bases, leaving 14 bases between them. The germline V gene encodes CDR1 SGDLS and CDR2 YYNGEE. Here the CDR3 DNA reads TGTGCCAGCAGCGGGCCCTATTCAGGGGAGACCCAGTACTTC. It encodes CASSGPYSGETQYF.

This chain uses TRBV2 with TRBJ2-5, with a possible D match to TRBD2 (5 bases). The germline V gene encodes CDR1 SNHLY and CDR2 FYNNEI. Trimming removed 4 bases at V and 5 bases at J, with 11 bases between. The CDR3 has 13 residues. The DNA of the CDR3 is TGTGCCAGCAGTGCAGAGGGAGTGGAGACCCAGTACTTC. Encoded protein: CASSAEGVETQYF. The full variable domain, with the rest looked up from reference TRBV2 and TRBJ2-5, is EPEVTQTPSHQVTQMGQEVILRCVPISNHLYFYWYRQILGQKVEFLVSFYNNEISEKSEIFDDQFSVERPDGSNFTLKIRSTKLEDSAMYFCASSAEGVETQYFGPGTRLLVL.

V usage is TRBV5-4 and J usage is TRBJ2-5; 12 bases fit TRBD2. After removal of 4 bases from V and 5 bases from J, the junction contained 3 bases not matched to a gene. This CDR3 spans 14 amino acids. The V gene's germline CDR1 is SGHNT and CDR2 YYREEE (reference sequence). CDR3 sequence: CASSLLAGGETQYF. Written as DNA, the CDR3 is TGTGCCAGCAGCCTACTAGCGGGGGGCGAGACCCAGTACTTC.

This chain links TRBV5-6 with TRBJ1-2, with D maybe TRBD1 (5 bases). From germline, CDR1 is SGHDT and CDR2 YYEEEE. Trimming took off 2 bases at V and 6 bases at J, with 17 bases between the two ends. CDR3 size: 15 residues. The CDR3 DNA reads TGTGCCAGCAGCTTTCGTGTGGGACGAAAGGATGGCTACACCTTC. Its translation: CASSFRVGRKDGYTF.

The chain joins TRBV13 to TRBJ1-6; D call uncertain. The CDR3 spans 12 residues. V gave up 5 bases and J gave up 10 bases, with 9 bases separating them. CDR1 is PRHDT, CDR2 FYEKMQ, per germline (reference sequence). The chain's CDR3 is CASSRGASPLHF. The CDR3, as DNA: TGTGCCAGCAGCCGGGGAGCCTCACCCCTCCACTTT.

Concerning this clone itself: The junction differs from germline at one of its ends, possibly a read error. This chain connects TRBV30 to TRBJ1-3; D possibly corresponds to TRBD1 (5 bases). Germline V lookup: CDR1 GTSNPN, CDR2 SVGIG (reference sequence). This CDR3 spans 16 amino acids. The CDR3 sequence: CTWSEGRGDSGNTIYF. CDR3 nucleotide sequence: TGTACCTGGAGTGAGGGCCGGGGGGACTCTGGAAACACCATATATTTT.

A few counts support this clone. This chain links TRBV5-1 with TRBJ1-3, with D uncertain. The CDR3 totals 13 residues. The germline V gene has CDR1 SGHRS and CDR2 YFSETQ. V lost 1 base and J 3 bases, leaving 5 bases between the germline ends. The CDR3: CASSLTVGNTIYF. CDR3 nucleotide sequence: TGCGCCAGCAGCTTGACCGTTGGAAACACCATATATTTT.

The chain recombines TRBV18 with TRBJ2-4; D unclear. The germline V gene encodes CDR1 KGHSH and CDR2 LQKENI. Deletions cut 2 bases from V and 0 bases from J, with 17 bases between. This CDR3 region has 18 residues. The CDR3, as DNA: TGTGCCAGCTCACCATTCCCTGCCGGGCCAGTAGCCAAAAACATTCAGTACTTC. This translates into CASSPFPAGPVAKNIQYF. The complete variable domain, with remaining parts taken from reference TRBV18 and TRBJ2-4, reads NAGVMQNPRHLVRRRGQEARLRCSPMKGHSHVYWYRQLPEEGLKFMVYLQKENIIDESGMPKERFSAEFPKEGPSILRIQQVVRGDSAAYFCASSPFPAGPVAKNIQYFGAGTRLSVL.

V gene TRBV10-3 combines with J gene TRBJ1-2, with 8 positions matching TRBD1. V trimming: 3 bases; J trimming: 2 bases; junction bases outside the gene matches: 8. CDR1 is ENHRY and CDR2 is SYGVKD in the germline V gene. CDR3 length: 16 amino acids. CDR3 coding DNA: TGTGCCATCAGTGATCAAGCTCAGGGGGCGAACTATGGCTACACCTTC. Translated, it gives CAISDQAQGANYGYTF.

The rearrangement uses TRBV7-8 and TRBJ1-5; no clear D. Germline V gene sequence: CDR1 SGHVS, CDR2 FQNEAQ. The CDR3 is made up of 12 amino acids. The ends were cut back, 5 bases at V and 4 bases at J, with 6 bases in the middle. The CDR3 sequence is CASSPVNQPQHF. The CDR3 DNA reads TGTGCCAGCAGCCCAGTGAATCAGCCCCAGCATTTT.

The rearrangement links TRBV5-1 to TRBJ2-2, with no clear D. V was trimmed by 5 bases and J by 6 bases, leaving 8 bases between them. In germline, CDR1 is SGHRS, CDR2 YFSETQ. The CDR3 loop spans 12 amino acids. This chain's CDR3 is CASSSEAGELFF. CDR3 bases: TGCGCCAGCAGTTCAGAGGCCGGGGAGCTGTTTTTT.

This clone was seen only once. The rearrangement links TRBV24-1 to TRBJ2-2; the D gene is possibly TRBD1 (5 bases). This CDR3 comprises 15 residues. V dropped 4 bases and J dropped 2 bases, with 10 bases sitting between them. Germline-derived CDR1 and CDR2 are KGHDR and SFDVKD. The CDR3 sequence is CATSDPGQNTGELFF. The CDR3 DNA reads TGTGCCACCAGTGACCCAGGACAAAACACCGGGGAGCTGTTTTTT.

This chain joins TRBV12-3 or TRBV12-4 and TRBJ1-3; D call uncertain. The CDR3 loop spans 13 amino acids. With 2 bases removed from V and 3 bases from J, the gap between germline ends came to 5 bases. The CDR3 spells CASSLSLGNTIYF. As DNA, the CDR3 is TGTGCCAGCAGTTTATCCCTTGGAAACACCATATATTTT.

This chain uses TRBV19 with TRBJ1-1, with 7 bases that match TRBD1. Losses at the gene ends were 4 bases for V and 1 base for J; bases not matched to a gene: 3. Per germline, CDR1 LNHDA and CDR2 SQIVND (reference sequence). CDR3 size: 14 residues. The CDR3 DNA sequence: TGTGCCAGTAGTACGGGACAGAAGAACACTGAAGCTTTCTTT. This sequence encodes CASSTGQKNTEAFF.